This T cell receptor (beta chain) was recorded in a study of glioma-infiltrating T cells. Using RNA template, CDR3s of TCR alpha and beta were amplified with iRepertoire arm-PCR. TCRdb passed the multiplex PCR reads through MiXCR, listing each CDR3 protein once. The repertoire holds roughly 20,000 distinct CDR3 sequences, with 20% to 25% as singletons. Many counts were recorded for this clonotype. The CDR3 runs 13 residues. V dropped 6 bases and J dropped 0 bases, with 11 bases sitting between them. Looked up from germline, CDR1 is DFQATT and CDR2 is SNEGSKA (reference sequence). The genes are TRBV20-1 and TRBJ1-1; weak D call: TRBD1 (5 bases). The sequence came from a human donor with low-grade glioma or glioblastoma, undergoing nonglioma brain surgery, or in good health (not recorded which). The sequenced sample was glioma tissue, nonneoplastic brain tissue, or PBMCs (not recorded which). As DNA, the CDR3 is TGCAGTGCCAACGACAGAATGAACACTGAAGCTTTCTTT. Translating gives CSANDRMNTEAFF.